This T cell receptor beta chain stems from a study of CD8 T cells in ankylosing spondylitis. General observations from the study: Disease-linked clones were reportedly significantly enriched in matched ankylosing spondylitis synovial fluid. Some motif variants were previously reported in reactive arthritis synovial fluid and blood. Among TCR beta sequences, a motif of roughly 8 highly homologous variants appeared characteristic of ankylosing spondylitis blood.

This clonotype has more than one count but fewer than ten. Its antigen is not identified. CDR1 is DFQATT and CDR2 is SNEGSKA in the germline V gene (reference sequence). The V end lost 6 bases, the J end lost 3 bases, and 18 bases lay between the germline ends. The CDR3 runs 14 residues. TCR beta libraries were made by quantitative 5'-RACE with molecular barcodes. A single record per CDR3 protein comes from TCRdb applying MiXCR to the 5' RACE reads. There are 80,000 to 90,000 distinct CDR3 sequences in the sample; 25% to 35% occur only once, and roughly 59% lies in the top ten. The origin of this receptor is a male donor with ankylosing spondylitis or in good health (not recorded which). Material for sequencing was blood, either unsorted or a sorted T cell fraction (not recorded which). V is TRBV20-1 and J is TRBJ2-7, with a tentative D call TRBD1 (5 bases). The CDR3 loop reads CSALRQDTNYEQYV. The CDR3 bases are TGCAGTGCCCTCAGGCAGGACACTAACTACGAGCAGTACGTC.